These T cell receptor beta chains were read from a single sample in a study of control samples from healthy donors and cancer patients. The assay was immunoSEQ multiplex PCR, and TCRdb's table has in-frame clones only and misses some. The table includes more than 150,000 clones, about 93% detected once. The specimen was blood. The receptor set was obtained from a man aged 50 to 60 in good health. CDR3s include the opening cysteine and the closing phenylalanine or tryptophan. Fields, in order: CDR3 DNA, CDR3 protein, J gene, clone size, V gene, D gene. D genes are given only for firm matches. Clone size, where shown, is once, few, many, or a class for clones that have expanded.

TGTGCCAGCAGTGAGCTGGGACCCGCTTACAATGAGCAGTTCTTC	CASSELGPAYNEQFF	TRBJ2-1	.	TRBV6-1	.
TGTGCCAGCAGTTACGGGCCAGCGGGTCCCTACAATGAGCAGTTCTTC	CASSYGPAGPYNEQFF	TRBJ2-1	.	TRBV6-2/TRBV6-3	.
TGTGCCAGTAGTCTTGGACGGGGGAGCGGGTACAATGAGCAGTTCTTC	CASSLGRGSGYNEQFF	TRBJ2-1	once	TRBV19	.
TGCGCCAGCAGCCGGATGTCAGGGGTAGGCAATGAGCAGTTCTTC	CASSRMSGVGNEQFF	TRBJ2-1	once	TRBV5-1	.
TGTGCCAGCTCCCTCGGGGCCAACGTCCTGACTTTC	CASSLGANVLTF	TRBJ2-6	once	TRBV2	.
TGTGCCAGCGCCCCTTCTGGGGCCAACGTCCTGACTTTC	CASAPSGANVLTF	TRBJ2-6	.	TRBV27	.
TGCGCCAGCAGCTTGGGCCAACTCACAGATACGCAGTATTTT	CASSLGQLTDTQYF	TRBJ2-3	once	TRBV5-1	.
TGTGCCAGCAGCTTAACAGGGGGACCTGAAGCTTTCTTT	CASSLTGGPEAFF	TRBJ1-1	.	TRBV7-9	TRBD1
TGTGCCAGCAGAGGGGACATCAATCAGCCCCAGCATTTT	CASRGDINQPQHF	TRBJ1-5	few	TRBV2	.
TGTGCCAGTCGTCGGTCCGGGGGCACTGAAGCTTTCTTT	CASRRSGGTEAFF	TRBJ1-1	.	TRBV19	.
TGTGCCAGTAGTATTCGGGACAGGCTTCATCAGCCCCAGCATTTT	CASSIRDRLHQPQHF	TRBJ1-5	.	TRBV19	TRBD1
TGTGCCAGCAGCTTAGTTAGGGGGCGGACTGAAGCTTTCTTT	CASSLVRGRTEAFF	TRBJ1-1	.	TRBV7-2	TRBD1
TGTGCCAGCAGCTTAGCGGGAGGACCTCTCGGGGGATACGAGCAGTACTTC	CASSLAGGPLGGYEQYF	TRBJ2-7	.	TRBV11-2	TRBD2
TGCGCCAGCAGCTTGCAGGGGATAAGAGAAAAACTGTTTTTT	CASSLQGIREKLFF	TRBJ1-4	.	TRBV5-1	.
TGTGCCAGCTCACGGGACCCTAATGAAAAACTGTTTTTT	CASSRDPNEKLFF	TRBJ1-4	.	TRBV18	.
TGTGCCAGCAGTTACTCCCGGGAGGGCTATCTCTACGAGCAGTACTTC	CASSYSREGYLYEQYF	TRBJ2-7	.	TRBV6-5	TRBD2
TGTGCCAGCGGTTGGACAGCTGAAAAACTGTTTTTT	CASGWTAEKLFF	TRBJ1-4	.	TRBV14	.
TGTGCCAGCAGCGTAGAGAGGGGCTCTGGGGGGCAGTTCTTC	CASSVERGSGGQFF	TRBJ2-1	.	TRBV9	.
TGTGCCAGCAGCCATCCCCCCAATGAGCAGTTCTTC	CASSHPPNEQFF	TRBJ2-1	.	TRBV3-1/TRBV3-2	.
TGCGCCAGCAGCCAAGATCTATTTGGACTAGCGGCCGGGACCGGGGAGCTGTTTTTT	CASSQDLFGLAAGTGELFF	TRBJ2-2	.	TRBV4-1	TRBD2
TGTGCCAGCAGCTTTGGAGGGGCAGGGCTCGGGAATGAGCAGTTCTTC	CASSFGGAGLGNEQFF	TRBJ2-1	.	TRBV7-2	.
TGTGCCAGCAGGGGCAGCGCCTACAATGAGCAGTTCTTC	CASRGSAYNEQFF	TRBJ2-1	.	TRBV6-5	.
TGTGCCAGCAGCGCACAGGGGAAAGGAACTGAAGCTTTCTTT	CASSAQGKGTEAFF	TRBJ1-1	.	TRBV14	TRBD1
TGTGCCAGCAGCTTCGAAGGGGCAGTGTTGGGGCAGTACTTC	CASSFEGAVLGQYF	TRBJ2-7	.	TRBV7-2	.
TGTGCCAGCATAAGAGGTGGGACCACTGAAGCTTTCTTT	CASIRGGTTEAFF	TRBJ1-1	.	TRBV28	.
TGTGCCAGCAGCCTGGACAGGCCCGTATCCTACGAGCAGTACTTC	CASSLDRPVSYEQYF	TRBJ2-7	.	TRBV11-2	TRBD1
TGTGCCAGCAGTCTCGGGACAGGGTTCTACGAGCAGTACTTC	CASSLGTGFYEQYF	TRBJ2-7	once	TRBV28	TRBD1
TGTGCCAGCAGACTATCGGGAGGGAATGAAAAACTGTTTTTT	CASRLSGGNEKLFF	TRBJ1-4	.	TRBV28	.
TGTGCCAGCAGACCTGGACTAGCGGGAGGGCCTGGGCAGTTCTTC	CASRPGLAGGPGQFF	TRBJ2-1	once	TRBV7-9	TRBD2
TGTGCCAGCAGTCCCCCGGCAACCACTAACTATGGCTACACCTTC	CASSPPATTNYGYTF	TRBJ1-2	.	TRBV6-5	.
TGTGCCAGCAGCCAAGTCGGCGGGAGGGCATACGAGCAGTACTTC	CASSQVGGRAYEQYF	TRBJ2-7	once	TRBV14	TRBD2
TGTGCCAGCAGCGGCCGACCCCAAGAGACCCAGTACTTC	CASSGRPQETQYF	TRBJ2-5	.	TRBV28	.
TGCGCCAGCAGCTCTAGACAGGGGGCCCACGAGCAGTACTTC	CASSSRQGAHEQYF	TRBJ2-7	.	TRBV5-1	TRBD1
TGTGCCAGCAGTAAATCTGGACCAACGAACACCGGGGAGCTGTTTTTT	CASSKSGPTNTGELFF	TRBJ2-2	.	TRBV11-1	.
TGTGCCAGCAGCTTGGGACAAGATAATTCACCCCTCCACTTT	CASSLGQDNSPLHF	TRBJ1-6	.	TRBV7-8	.
TGTGCCAGCTCGTCAAACTTGGGGGGTGGCGAGCAGTACTTC	CASSSNLGGGEQYF	TRBJ2-7	.	TRBV18	.
TGTGCCAGCAGTAGCCGGGTAGCCCACTCCTACAATGAGCAGTTCTTC	CASSSRVAHSYNEQFF	TRBJ2-1	once	TRBV6-2/TRBV6-3	.
TGTGCCAGCAGTGGAGAAACCCCCAACGGAACGCAGTATTTT	CASSGETPNGTQYF	TRBJ2-3	.	TRBV2	.
TGTGCCACCAGTGGATCTAGCGGGAGTTACGGTGAGCAGTTCTTC	CATSGSSGSYGEQFF	TRBJ2-1	.	TRBV24-1	TRBD2
TGTGCCAGTAGTATAGATCTGGGCGGAGCCACCGGGGAGCTGTTTTTT	CASSIDLGGATGELFF	TRBJ2-2	.	TRBV19	.
TGTGCCACCAGTGATTTCAAGGAGACCCAGTACTTC	CATSDFKETQYF	TRBJ2-5	once	TRBV24-1	.
TGCGCCAGCAGCTTTGACAACTCCTACGAGCAGTACTTC	CASSFDNSYEQYF	TRBJ2-7	.	TRBV5-1	.
TGCAGCGCCTTGGACAGGGGGATGACTGAAGCTTTCTTT	CSALDRGMTEAFF	TRBJ1-1	.	TRBV29-1	TRBD1
TGTGCCAGCAGCTTAGGACCTGAGCAGTTCTTC	CASSLGPEQFF	TRBJ2-1	.	TRBV7-9	.
TGCGCCAGCAGCTTGGACGAGAGCTCCTACAATGAGCAGTTCTTC	CASSLDESSYNEQFF	TRBJ2-1	.	TRBV5-1	.
TGTGCCAGCAGTGAAGTTTTCCTCTCTGGGGCCAACGTCCTGACTTTC	CASSEVFLSGANVLTF	TRBJ2-6	few	TRBV6-1	.
TGTGCCAGCAGCCGAGGGGGGGGCACAGATACGCAGTATTTT	CASSRGGGTDTQYF	TRBJ2-3	.	TRBV11-2	.
TGTGCCACCAGTGATACCCGGGGGTCTTTCCAGCCCCAGCATTTT	CATSDTRGSFQPQHF	TRBJ1-5	.	TRBV24-1	.
TGTGCCAGCAAACTAGTTAGCGGGAGAAACGAGCAGTACTTC	CASKLVSGRNEQYF	TRBJ2-7	.	TRBV6-5	TRBD2
TGTGCCAGCAGCCCCGGGGGACATGAAAAACTGTTTTTT	CASSPGGHEKLFF	TRBJ1-4	.	TRBV3-1/TRBV3-2	.
TGCGCCAGCAGCGCTGGGGGGCCATCTAACTATGGCTACACCTTC	CASSAGGPSNYGYTF	TRBJ1-2	.	TRBV5-1	.
TGTGCCAGCAGCGGGTGGGAGGGACGCTATGAGCAGTTCTTC	CASSGWEGRYEQFF	TRBJ2-1	.	TRBV14	TRBD2
TGTGCCATCAGTAGGCTAGCGGGACCGGAGTACGAGCAGTACTTC	CAISRLAGPEYEQYF	TRBJ2-7	.	TRBV10-3	TRBD2
TGCAGCGTTAGACTATTGAGGGGGTCCTACGAGCAGTACTTC	CSVRLLRGSYEQYF	TRBJ2-7	.	TRBV29-1	.
TGTGCCATCGGACTAGCGGGAGGTTTAGATACGCAGTATTTT	CAIGLAGGLDTQYF	TRBJ2-3	once	TRBV10-3	TRBD2
TGTGCCAGCTCGCCAGGGACAGGGGGCCGTAGGGCCCAGTACTTC	CASSPGTGGRRAQYF	TRBJ2-5	.	TRBV28	TRBD1
TGTGCCAGCAGCTTGACAGAACGTGGCTACACCTTC	CASSLTERGYTF	TRBJ1-2	.	TRBV5-6	.